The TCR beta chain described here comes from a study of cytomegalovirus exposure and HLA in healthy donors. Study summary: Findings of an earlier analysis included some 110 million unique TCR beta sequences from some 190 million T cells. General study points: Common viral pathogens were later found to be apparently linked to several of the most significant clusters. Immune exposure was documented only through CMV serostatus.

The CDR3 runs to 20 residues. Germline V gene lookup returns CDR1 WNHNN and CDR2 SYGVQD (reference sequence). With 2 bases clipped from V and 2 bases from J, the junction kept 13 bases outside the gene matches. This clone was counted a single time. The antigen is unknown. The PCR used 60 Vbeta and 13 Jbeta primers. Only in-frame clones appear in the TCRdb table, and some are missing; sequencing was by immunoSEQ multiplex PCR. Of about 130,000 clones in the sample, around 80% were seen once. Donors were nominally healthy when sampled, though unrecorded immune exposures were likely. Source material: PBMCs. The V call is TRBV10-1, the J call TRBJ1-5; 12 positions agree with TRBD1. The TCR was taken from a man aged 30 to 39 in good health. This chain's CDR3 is CASSETGTGGERWRNQPQHF. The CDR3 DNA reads TGCGCCAGCAGTGAGACCGGGACAGGGGGCGAACGTTGGCGCAATCAGCCCCAGCATTTT.